What follows describes a single T cell receptor (beta chain). With a much larger clone just one base away, this may be a read error. This CDR3 comprises 12 residues. Trimming removed 5 bases from V and 4 bases from J; junction bases left unmatched: 0. The sample is drawn from a study of blood T cell repertoires in COVID-19. As for the study in general: Italy, Spain and the United States were the sources of the convalescent and acute COVID-19 samples. In each case, the material was cDNA or gDNA derived from T cells, B-cell-depleted T cells, or PBMCs.

Original analysis: How many nucleated cells were present was estimated from reference gene primer amplification. This table comes from immunoSEQ multiplex PCR, and its TCRdb copy is limited to in-frame clones, with some not included. V and J calls plus clone size are reproduced from that table; the DNA served to infer D and trimming. Of some 380,000 clones detected, 90% appear once; the ten largest clones hold roughly 6.8%. The receptor was derived from a man aged 18 to 29 with active or convalescent COVID-19. The chain couples TRBV12-3 or TRBV12-4 to TRBJ1-1; 8 bases agree with TRBD1. The sequenced sample consisted of peripheral blood. The CDR3 sequence: CASSDRGTEAFF. CDR3 nucleotides: TGTGCCAGCAGTGACAGGGGCACTGAAGCTTTCTTT.